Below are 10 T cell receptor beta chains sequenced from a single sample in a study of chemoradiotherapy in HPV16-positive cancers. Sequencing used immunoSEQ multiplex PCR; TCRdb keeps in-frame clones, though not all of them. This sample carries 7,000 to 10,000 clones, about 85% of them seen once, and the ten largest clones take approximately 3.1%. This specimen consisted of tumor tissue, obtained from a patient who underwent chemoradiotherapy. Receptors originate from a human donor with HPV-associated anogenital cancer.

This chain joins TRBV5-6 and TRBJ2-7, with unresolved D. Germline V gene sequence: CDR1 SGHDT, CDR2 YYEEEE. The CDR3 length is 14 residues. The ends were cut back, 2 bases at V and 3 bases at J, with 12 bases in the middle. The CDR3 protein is CASSFIGSFYEQYF. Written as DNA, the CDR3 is TGTGCCAGCAGCTTTATCGGTTCTTTCTACGAGCAGTACTTC. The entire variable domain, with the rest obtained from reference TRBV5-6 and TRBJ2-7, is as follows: DAGVTQSPTHLIKTRGQQVTLRCSPKSGHDTVSWYQQALGQGPQFIFQYYEEEERQRGNFPDRFSGHQFPNYSSELNVNALLLGDSALYLCASSFIGSFYEQYFGPGTRLTVT.

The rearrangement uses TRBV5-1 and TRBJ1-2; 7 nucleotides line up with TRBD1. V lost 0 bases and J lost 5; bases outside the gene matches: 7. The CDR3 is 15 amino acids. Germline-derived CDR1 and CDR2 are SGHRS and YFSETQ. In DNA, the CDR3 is TGCGCCAGCAGCTTGGAAGGGACAGCGATATATGGCTACACCTTC. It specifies CASSLEGTAIYGYTF.

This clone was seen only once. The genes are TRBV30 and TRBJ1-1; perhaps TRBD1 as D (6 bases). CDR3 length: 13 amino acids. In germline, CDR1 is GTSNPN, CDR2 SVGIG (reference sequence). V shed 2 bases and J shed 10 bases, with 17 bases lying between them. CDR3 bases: TGTGCCTGGAGTCCCGGTGGGGGCGGAATAGCTTTCTTT. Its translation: CAWSPGGGGIAFF.

For the CDR3, the DNA is TGTGCCAGCAGCTTAGAGGGGTATGGCTACACCTTC. Encoded protein: CASSLEGYGYTF. V gene TRBV7-9 combines with J gene TRBJ1-2, with D possibly matching TRBD1 (5 bases). Trimming cost V 1 base and J 5 bases, with 5 bases left between them. The CDR3 length is 12 residues. Germline CDR1 is SEHNR and CDR2 is FQNEAQ (reference sequence).

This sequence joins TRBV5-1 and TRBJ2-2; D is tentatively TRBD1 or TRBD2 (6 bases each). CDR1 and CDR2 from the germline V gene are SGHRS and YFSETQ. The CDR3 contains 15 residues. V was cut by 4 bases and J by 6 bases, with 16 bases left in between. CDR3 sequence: CASSPGTSGPGELFF. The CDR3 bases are TGCGCCAGCAGCCCCGGGACAAGCGGGCCCGGGGAGCTGTTTTTT.

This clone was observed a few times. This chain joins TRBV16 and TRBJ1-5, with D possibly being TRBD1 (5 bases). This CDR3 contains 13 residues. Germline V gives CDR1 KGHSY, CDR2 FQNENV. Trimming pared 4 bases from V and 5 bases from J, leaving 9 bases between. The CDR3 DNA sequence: TGTGCCAGCAGCCTCCCGGGGGATCAGCCCCAGCATTTT. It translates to CASSLPGDQPQHF.

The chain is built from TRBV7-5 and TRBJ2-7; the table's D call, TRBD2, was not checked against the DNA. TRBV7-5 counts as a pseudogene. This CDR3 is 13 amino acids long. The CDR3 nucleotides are TGTGCCAGAAGCGCCTGGTTGGGAGGCGAGCAGTACTTC. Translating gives CARSAWLGGEQYF.

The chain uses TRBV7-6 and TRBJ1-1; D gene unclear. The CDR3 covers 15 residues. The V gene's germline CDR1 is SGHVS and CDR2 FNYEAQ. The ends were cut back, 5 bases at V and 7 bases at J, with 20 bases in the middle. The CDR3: CASSRNAPGSGEAFF. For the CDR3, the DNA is TGTGCCAGCAGCAGGAACGCACCGGGATCGGGTGAAGCTTTCTTT.

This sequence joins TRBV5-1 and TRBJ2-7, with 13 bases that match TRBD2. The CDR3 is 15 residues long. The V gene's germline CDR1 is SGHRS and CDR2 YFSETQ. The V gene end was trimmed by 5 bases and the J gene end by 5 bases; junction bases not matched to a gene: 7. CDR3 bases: TGCGCCAGCAGTTCCGGACTAGCGGGGGACCACGAGCAGTACTTC. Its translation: CASSSGLAGDHEQYF.

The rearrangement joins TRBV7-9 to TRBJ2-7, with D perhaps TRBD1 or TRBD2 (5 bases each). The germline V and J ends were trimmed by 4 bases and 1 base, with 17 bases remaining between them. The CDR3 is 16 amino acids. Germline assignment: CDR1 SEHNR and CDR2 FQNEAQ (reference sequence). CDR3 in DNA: TGTGCCAGCAGCTCGGACGCCACCGGGGCGTCCTACGAGCAGTACTTC. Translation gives CASSSDATGASYEQYF.